The T cell receptor beta chain described here comes from a study of T-cell reconstitution after alpha-beta-depleted transplantation in children. The authors prepared the TCRbeta library with unique molecular identifiers. TCRdb used MiXCR to reprocess the PCR reads, holding one entry per CDR3 protein. Of over 200,000 distinct CDR3 sequences detected, roughly 11% appear once; the ten largest clones hold about 28%. This clonotype was observed many times. Its cognate antigen is unknown. CDR1 is DFQATT and CDR2 is SNEGSKA in the germline V gene (reference sequence). The CDR3 totals 13 residues. Trimming removed 1 base at V and 5 bases at J, with 8 bases between. Study-wide results and caveats: It was surviving recipient T cells and thymic progenitors that gave some patients high TCRbeta diversity at day 60. Newly generated T cells supplied most T-cell counts and diversity one year post-transplant. The study reportedly traced alpha-beta T cells about two months after transplant to several hundred expanded graft clones.

V is TRBV20-1 and J is TRBJ2-2; D remains unclear. The sequencing used PBMCs, collected before TCRalphabeta/CD19-depleted stem cell transplant. The source is a child less than two years old with acute myeloid leukemia, due to receive a stem cell transplant. The CDR3 DNA sequence: TGCAGTGCTAGAGCAAAGGAGACCGGGGAGCTGTTTTTT. It translates to CSARAKETGELFF.